This T cell receptor beta chain was sequenced in a study of cytomegalovirus exposure and HLA in healthy donors (dated 2017 in TCRdb). Looking at the study overall: An earlier analysis of approximately 640 of the donors reported 250 to 350 Gb of sequence data and 120 million or so unique TCR beta sequences from 190 million or so T cells. Approximately 310 gigabases of sequencing data and roughly 81 million unique TCR sequences made up an early release that covered fewer than 650 HLA-typed donors. Of the roughly 400 genotyped donors, approximately 80% were placed in the genetic ancestry cluster associated with self-reported Caucasian donors. The study was designed to test whether signatures of past pathogen exposure could be identified by cataloging public T cell receptors. Using immunosequencing, the study profiled T cell repertoires from 500 to 800 subjects and related those repertoires to cytomegalovirus serostatus. A separate validation cohort of roughly 120 different subjects was used in addition to the roughly 720-subject first cohort. High-throughput TCR immunosequencing, statistical association of individual TCRs with disease status, and machine learning were combined to predict cytomegalovirus infection status. A later analysis re-analyzed previously published TCR beta repertoires from roughly 630 donors and added high-resolution HLA genotyping to study TCR occurrence patterns. Rather than drawing on any new phenotypic data, the later analysis identified candidate immune exposures from TCR beta sequences and the way those sequences occurred across donors. An earlier analysis of approximately 640 of the donors applied high-throughput TCR beta sequencing to assess whether each TCR beta V gene segment acted as functional or pseudogenic. Donor age, sex, ethnicity and CMV serostatus were collected together with the repertoire data. Genome-wide SNP genotypes for about three fifths of the roughly 670 donors were used in a later genetic analysis, which treated that subset as a discovery cohort. All discovery cohort repertoires had been generated on a single sequencing platform. Class I and class II HLA loci were covered by the typing at four-digit resolution. Typing coverage differed by locus: A, B, C, DRB1 and DQB1 were typed in about 620-630 donors, DQA1 in about 500, DPA1 in around 610, and DPB1 in 400 to 490. Several DR-DQ haplotypes were handled as single units for association and clustering, since linkage in the cohort was strong. Among about 370 genotyped donors of the cohort, an average of roughly 230,000 unique TCR beta nucleotide sequences was sequenced per donor, of which about 19% were non-productive. The investigation overall reported the following: A later analysis reported that several top co-occurrence clusters appeared linked to parvovirus B19, influenza, CMV and Epstein-Barr virus. In the study, some 160 TCR beta chains were listed as associated with cytomegalovirus. In a later analysis, the rate of TCR association differed among HLA loci, with DRB1 alleles having the most associated TCRs and HLA-C alleles having the fewest. The classifier was reported to diagnose cytomegalovirus status with high specificity and sensitivity in both the original and validation cohorts. According to the authors, the approach could potentially be generalized to other disease states and immunological phenotypes. Some IMGT-functional V segments, including TRBV6-2 and TRBV6-3, could not be distinguished by the 87-base-pair reads and were therefore excluded. Because counts were too low, roughly 18 rarely observed V segments, including chromosome 9 orphons, were left out of the earlier analysis of 500 to 650 of the donors. When HLA alleles, especially DR and DQ, strongly co-occurred, TCR associations were difficult to assign to individual alleles. A cluster of highly shared sequence variants was judged likely to be a technical artifact of the sequencing pipeline. Roughly uniform sequencing depth across donors was assumed in presence/absence analyses, although this assumption may not hold. Specific HLA alleles were associated with 16,951 TCR beta sequences at a false discovery rate of 0.05 in a later analysis. Correlated functional status among segregating V segments might reflect linkage disequilibrium, but an unknown experimental factor could not be ruled out. The only immune exposure information available for the cohort was CMV serostatus. Because some donors lacked HLA typing at each locus, the association tests relied only on the typed subset. Three of the identified cytomegalovirus-associated TCR beta chains were confirmed in vitro to be specific for cytomegalovirus antigens. In a later genetic analysis, a missense DCLRE1C variant was associated with V-gene and J-gene trimming of TCR beta chains, and the association was replicated in an independent cohort. In a later analysis, most CMV-associated TCR beta chains were found to appear HLA-restricted, with HLA associations seemingly driven largely by CMV exposure. According to a later genetic analysis, donors in an Asian-associated ancestry cluster had fewer N-insertions in productive TCRs than the approximately 630-donor mean. A further reported finding was that TCR beta sequences accurately predicted the HLA-A and HLA-B alleles for most subjects in the first cohort. Most TCR sequences were seen in very few donors, while some public TCRs were found in many individuals. In a later analysis, HLA-associated TCR beta chains were found to be more clonally expanded and to have lower generation probabilities than equally common non-associated chains. Only TCR beta chains were sequenced in this cohort, and the absence of alpha or paired-chain data limited detectable features. An earlier analysis of 587 of the donors showed that most TCR beta V segments appeared in productive rearrangements either about 87% or about 30% of the time, which broadly matched IMGT annotations.

Comments on this clone: This receptor's antigen is unknown. Nothing much larger sits one base from this clone, and base qualities are not available.

The protocol used for the library was the immunoSEQ multiplex PCR assay. A mixture of 60 forward primers for TCR Vbeta segments and 13 reverse primers for TCR Jbeta segments was used in the multiplex PCR. Amplification of the CDR3 region of rearranged TCR beta genes was performed with a multiplex PCR assay on genomic DNA. On the Illumina HiSeq System, the amplified TCR beta libraries were sequenced as 87-base-pair reads. Per the authors' processing: In a later analysis, tens of millions of unique TCR beta chains were counted across the 500 to 850 repertoires, and about 10 million of these chains were shared by at least two donors. A nearest-neighbor algorithm error-corrected the raw reads and collapsed the reads into unique sequences, merging closely related sequences to remove PCR and sequencing errors. To assign V, D and J gene segments, CDR3 sequences were aligned to IMGT reference sequences. For a sequence to be retained, a match of at least six nucleotides was required to both a V gene segment and a J gene segment. Rearrangements were classified as productive when the CDR3 lacked stop codons and remained in frame with V and J, and all other rearrangements were classified as non-productive. CDR3 was defined by IMGT convention, running from the second conserved V-encoded cysteine to the conserved J-encoded phenylalanine. The earlier analysis of a few hundred of the donors excluded any sequence lacking an unambiguous match to a single V gene segment. An earlier analysis of over 450 of the donors classified V segments as functional when productive rearrangements were above 56.7% and as segregating when the standard deviation between donors was above 5%. A statistical classification framework was developed to diagnose cytomegalovirus status using the catalog of TCR beta chain sequences. In a later analysis, TCR nucleotide sequences were compared against IMGT/GENE-DB human TR gene sequences so that V and J genes could be assigned. Using the TCRdist pipeline, a later analysis assigned CDR3 sequences along with most-parsimonious VDJ recombination scenarios. In a later analysis, every TCR beta chain was defined by the combination of its CDR3 amino acid sequence and its V-gene family, and reads without a unique V-gene family were dropped. As a way to deal with suspected cross-contamination and a sequencing artifact, a later analysis dropped over 550 nucleotide sequences that were highly shared and had low generation probability. In a later analysis, a clonal expansion index was calculated for each public chain from normalized within-repertoire ranks of inferred template counts. A later analysis computed generation probabilities with a VDJ recombination model fitted to out-of-frame rearrangements, and checked the results against IGoR. In a later analysis, TCR-TCR, TCR-HLA and TCR-CMV co-occurrence was scored with hypergeometric tests, and a repertoire-size bias correction was applied to TCR pairs. To estimate false discovery rates, a later analysis permuted the HLA or CMV assignments 20 times. A later analysis grouped co-occurring TCRs with DBSCAN, adding TCRdist sequence similarity when clustering within HLA-allele-positive subsets. Repertoires with fewer than 30,000 or more than 120,000 public chains, plus five repertoires with anomalous nucleotide sharing, were excluded from co-occurrence clustering. The clones in this table, taken by TCRdb from immuneACCESS, are in-frame only. Not every clone is retained; where verified, under half of the shortfall comes from an unresolved V gene, and the cause of the rest is unknown. The V and J calls and clone size come from that table; D and trimming were worked out from the DNA. The sample has approximately 110,000 clones on record, approximately 70% of them singletons. The ten top clones hold under 5.5% of the sample.

In total, 630 or so healthy bone marrow donors made up the cohort. At the time of sampling, all cohort members were nominally healthy, though unrecorded immune exposures were likely present. The donor tested CMV seropositive, placing the donor among the 289 seropositive members of the cohort. Each donor provided a peripheral blood sample, and peripheral blood mononuclear cells were used for TCR beta sequencing. Genomic DNA extraction from the blood cell samples was performed with the Qiagen DNeasy Blood Extraction Kit. CDR1 and CDR2, per the germline V gene, are SGHRS and YFSETQ. The cysteine opens and the phenylalanine closes a CDR3 of 18 amino acids. Only the CDR3 part of the read is kept: 54 bases, read in frame from the first base. Here V drops 5 bases and J drops 1 base, and the junction holds 11 bases not matched to any gene.

The rearranged segments are TRBV5-1 and TRBJ2-2; TRBD1 fits 10 bases in the junction. The TCR originated in a man between 60 and 75 years old in good health and CMV-seropositive. The sequencing input was PBMCs. The CDR3 has the sequence CASSWTGGSLRNTGELFF. The DNA reads TGCGCCAGCAGTTGGACAGGGGGGTCACTGCGGAACACCGGGGAGCTGTTTTTT.